The clone carrying this T cell receptor (beta chain) has just one count. Using immunoSEQ multiplex PCR, the repertoire was profiled, and TCRdb retains in-frame clones only, with some absent. Among about 180,000 clones, 85% to 95% were seen once, and the ten largest hold around 3%. This record belongs to a study of T cell responses to AZD1222 COVID-19 vaccine. This CDR3 spans 13 amino acids. V lost 6 bases, J lost 4 bases, and 12 bases lay in between. Per the germline V gene, CDR1 is MNHNY and CDR2 is SVGAGI (reference sequence). This rearrangement joins TRBV6-6 to TRBJ2-5; weak D call: TRBD2 (6 bases). Here the sequenced sample was peripheral blood, taken on day 0 of AZD1222 vaccination. The receptor's source is an adult in good health. The CDR3 loop is CASSQLGGETQYF. CDR3 nucleotides: TGTGCCAGCAGCCAATTGGGGGGAGAGACCCAGTACTTC.